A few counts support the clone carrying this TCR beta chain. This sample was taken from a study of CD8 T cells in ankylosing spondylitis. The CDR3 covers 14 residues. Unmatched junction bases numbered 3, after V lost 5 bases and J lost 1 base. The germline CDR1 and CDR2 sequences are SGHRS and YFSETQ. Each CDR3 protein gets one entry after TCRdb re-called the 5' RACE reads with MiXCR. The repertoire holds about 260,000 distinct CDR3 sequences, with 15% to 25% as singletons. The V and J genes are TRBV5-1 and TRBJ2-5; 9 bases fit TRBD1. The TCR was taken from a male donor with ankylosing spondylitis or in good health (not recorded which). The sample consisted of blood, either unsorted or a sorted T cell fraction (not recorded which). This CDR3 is CASRGQGIQETQYF. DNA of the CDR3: TGCGCCAGCAGGGGACAGGGAATCCAAGAGACCCAGTACTTC.